The 23 T cell receptor beta chains in this list originate from one sample, sequenced in a study of CD8+ T cells in alopecia areata. Extracted RNA was reverse transcribed, and the resulting cDNA served as sequencing template. Repertoires were generated with immunoSEQ multiplex PCR, while TCRdb's copy carries only in-frame clones and drops some. The data hold about 140,000 clones, with roughly 86% observed a single time. The treatment is: oral pan-JAK inhibitor, 5-10 mg twice daily. Specimen: CD8+ T cells sorted from blood, collected at week 4, from a patient treated with tofacitinib. The source is a human donor with alopecia areata.

This rearrangement joins TRBV5-1 to TRBJ2-2; D ambiguous. In germline, CDR1 is SGHRS, CDR2 YFSETQ. The CDR3 loop spans 12 amino acids. V was shortened by 0 bases and J by 6 bases, with 3 bases between the two germline ends. DNA of the CDR3: TGCGCCAGCAGCTTGGGCTCCGGGGAGCTGTTTTTT. Residues: CASSLGSGELFF.

This clone was picked up one time. The V gene is TRBV28, the J gene TRBJ1-4; maybe TRBD1 (5 bases). With 5 bases removed from V and 5 bases from J, the gap between germline ends came to 12 bases. There are 14 residues in the CDR3. Germline V gene data show CDR1 as MDHEN and CDR2 as SYDVKM. The CDR3, as DNA: TGTGCCAGCAGTAGGGGAGGGTGGAATGAAAAACTGTTTTTT. Residues: CASSRGGWNEKLFF.

This clone has only one observation. The chain is built from TRBV27 and TRBJ1-4; D gene ambiguous. Looked up from germline, CDR1 is MNHEY and CDR2 is SMNVEV (reference sequence). The CDR3 has 12 amino acids. Trimming pared 3 bases from V and 7 bases from J, leaving 6 bases between. The CDR3 sequence: CASSFLGEKLFF. DNA for the CDR3: TGTGCCAGCAGTTTCTTAGGTGAAAAACTGTTTTTT.

The V gene is TRBV7-9, the J gene TRBJ2-1; 7 nucleotides align to TRBD1. This CDR3 spans 14 amino acids. Germline V gives CDR1 SEHNR, CDR2 FQNEAQ (reference sequence). With 5 bases clipped from V and 10 bases from J, the junction kept 11 bases outside the gene matches. In nucleotides, the CDR3 is TGTGCCAGCAGCCCACGGACAGGCAAGGGGGAGCAGTTCTTC. Its translation: CASSPRTGKGEQFF. The full variable domain, its missing parts supplied by reference TRBV7-9 and TRBJ2-1, is DTGVSQNPRHKITKRGQNVTFRCDPISEHNRLYWYRQTLGQGPEFLTYFQNEAQLEKSRLLSDRFSAERPKGSFSTLEIQRTEQGDSAMYLCASSPRTGKGEQFFGPGTRLTVL.

V and J are TRBV29-1 and TRBJ2-1; 7 bases map to TRBD2. From germline, CDR1 is SQVTM and CDR2 ANQGSEA. The CDR3 runs to 16 residues. J gave up 1 base and V 0 bases, and 6 bases lay outside the gene matches. CDR3 nucleotides: TGCAGCGTTGAAGAATCGGGAGGCCCGTCCTACAATGAGCAGTTCTTC. This gives the protein CSVEESGGPSYNEQFF.

The CDR3: CASSQADGQGLSPLHF. The CDR3 nucleotides are TGCGCCAGCAGCCAAGCCGATGGACAGGGCCTTTCACCCCTCCACTTT. V usage is TRBV4-1 and J usage is TRBJ1-6; 8 bases are shared with TRBD1. The V gene's germline CDR1 is MGHRA and CDR2 YSYEKL. The CDR3 consists of 16 residues. Unmatched junction bases numbered 8, after V lost 1 base and J lost 9 bases.

The chain recombines TRBV19 with TRBJ2-1; D uncertain. Looked up from germline, CDR1 is LNHDA and CDR2 is SQIVND (reference sequence). Trimming left V 3 bases short and J 6 bases short, with 3 bases between. This CDR3 region has 11 residues. The chain's CDR3 is CASSIGNEQFF. The CDR3 DNA follows: TGTGCCAGTAGTATCGGCAATGAGCAGTTCTTC. The whole variable domain, remainder taken from reference TRBV19 and TRBJ2-1, is DGGITQSPKYLFRKEGQNVTLSCEQNLNHDAMYWYRQDPGQGLRLIYYSQIVNDFQKGDIAEGYSVSREKKESFPLTVTSAQKNPTAFYLCASSIGNEQFFGPGTRLTVL.

The count of this clone is one. The chain carries TRBV4-1 and TRBJ2-7; 10 nucleotides line up with TRBD1. The CDR3 contains 14 residues. Germline CDR1 is MGHRA and CDR2 is YSYEKL. V shed 4 bases, J shed 7 bases, and the junction held 7 bases outside the gene matches. CDR3 sequence reads: CASSLIGTGVEQYF. The CDR3 bases are TGCGCCAGCAGCCTGATAGGGACAGGGGTTGAGCAGTACTTC.

The chain combines TRBV27 with TRBJ2-5; 7 nucleotides line up with TRBD1. The V gene's germline CDR1 is MNHEY and CDR2 SMNVEV (reference sequence). The CDR3 has 12 amino acids. V was pared by 4 bases and J by 9 bases, with 5 bases of the junction left unmatched. CDR3 region: CASSSYRGPQYF. In DNA form, the CDR3 reads TGTGCCAGCAGTTCCTACAGGGGTCCCCAGTACTTC.

V is TRBV7-9 and J is TRBJ2-7; D is ambiguous. Germline V gene data show CDR1 as SEHNR and CDR2 as FQNEAQ (reference sequence). CDR3 size: 15 residues. V lost 5 bases and J lost 2, with 16 bases in between. The CDR3 bases are TGTGCCAGCAGCCATCCGGAGCAGGATCCCTACGAGCAGTACTTC. As protein: CASSHPEQDPYEQYF.

The CDR3 region has the DNA TGTGCCACCTTACAGGGACTCGTCGACTACGAGCAGTACTTC. Translated: CATLQGLVDYEQYF. This rearrangement joins TRBV2 to TRBJ2-7, with D perhaps TRBD1 or TRBD2 (6 bases each). CDR3 length: 14 amino acids. Between the trimmed V and J ends, which lost 10 bases and 3 bases, there was a span of 19 bases. Germline V CDR1 and CDR2: SNHLY, FYNNEI.

The chain uses TRBV9 and TRBJ2-3; 8 bases map to TRBD2. V lost 4 bases and J lost 2; bases outside the gene matches: 9. The CDR3 has 16 residues. Germline CDR1 SGDLS, CDR2 YYNGEE. CDR3 residues: CASSPTSGEYTDTQYF. DNA for the CDR3: TGTGCCAGCAGCCCCACTAGCGGAGAGTACACAGATACGCAGTATTTT.

The chain joins TRBV2 to TRBJ2-3; D perhaps matches TRBD1 (5 bases). The ends were cut back, 2 bases at V and 5 bases at J, with 5 bases in the middle. Germline V gene data show CDR1 as SNHLY and CDR2 as FYNNEI. The CDR3 has 12 amino acids. The CDR3 here is CASSEQGDTQYF. The CDR3 DNA is TGTGCCAGCAGTGAACAGGGAGATACGCAGTATTTT.

The V call is TRBV9, the J call TRBJ2-7; TRBD1 is a possible D gene (6 bases). Germline-derived CDR1 and CDR2 are SGDLS and YYNGEE. The CDR3 has 17 residues. Deletions cut 4 bases from V and 1 base from J, with 21 bases between. The CDR3 coding sequence is TGTGCCAGCAGCAACCCGACAGGCGATGGGGAATCCTACGAGCAGTACTTC. Its protein product is CASSNPTGDGESYEQYF.

This clone was observed once. The CDR3 nucleotides are TGTGCCAGCCAGCAGGGACAGGGCAATCAGCCCCAGCATTTT. Its protein is CASQQGQGNQPQHF. The chain carries TRBV2 and TRBJ1-5; TRBD1 agrees at 8 bases. CDR3 length equals 14 residues. The V and J ends lost 8 bases and 2 bases, in that order; junction bases with no gene match: 5. In germline, CDR1 is SNHLY, CDR2 FYNNEI. Full variable domain (outside the CDR3, taken from reference TRBV2 and TRBJ1-5): EPEVTQTPSHQVTQMGQEVILRCVPISNHLYFYWYRQILGQKVEFLVSFYNNEISEKSEIFDDQFSVERPDGSNFTLKIRSTKLEDSAMYFCASQQGQGNQPQHFGDGTRLSIL.

The chain combines TRBV7-9 with TRBJ2-7; TRBD2 matches 7 bases. Germline trimming cut 1 base from V and 0 bases from J; bases unmatched to any gene: 3. CDR1 and CDR2 (germline): SEHNR, FQNEAQ (reference sequence). CDR3 length: 15 amino acids. CDR3 loop: CASSLGEGSSYEQYF. The CDR3 coding sequence is TGTGCCAGCAGCTTAGGGGAGGGAAGCTCCTACGAGCAGTACTTC.

This clone occurred once. V usage is TRBV2 and J usage is TRBJ2-1, with D hard to call. From germline, CDR1 is SNHLY and CDR2 FYNNEI. This CDR3 region has 14 residues. V gave up 6 bases and J gave up 4 bases, with 13 bases separating them. As DNA, the CDR3 is TGTGCCAGCAGCATAGCCATAGGGTACAATGAGCAGTTCTTC. As protein: CASSIAIGYNEQFF.

This clone was picked up one time. V is TRBV19 and J is TRBJ2-7; 8 nucleotides line up with TRBD2. Germline assignment: CDR1 LNHDA and CDR2 SQIVND (reference sequence). V was pared by 4 bases and J by 5 bases, with 7 bases of the junction left unmatched. The CDR3 has 14 residues. The CDR3 region has the DNA TGTGCCAGTAGTAGGACTAGCTCGCCTGACGAGCAGTACTTC. It specifies CASSRTSSPDEQYF.

This chain links TRBV7-9 with TRBJ2-1; TRBD1 might be the D (5 bases). With 2 bases removed from V and 6 bases from J, the gap between germline ends came to 5 bases. CDR1 is SEHNR and CDR2 is FQNEAQ in the germline V gene (reference sequence). CDR3 length equals 12 residues. CDR3 sequence (DNA): TGTGCCAGCAGCTTAACAGGCAATGAGCAGTTCTTC. Translated, it gives CASSLTGNEQFF.

The V and J genes are TRBV5-1 and TRBJ2-7; a weak D match, TRBD1 (6 bases). Per germline, CDR1 SGHRS and CDR2 YFSETQ. Trimming shortened V by 3 bases and J by 6 bases, and 13 bases separated the two germline ends. The CDR3 extends over 13 amino acids. The CDR3 sequence is CASSWGPSLEQYF. CDR3 nucleotides: TGCGCCAGCAGCTGGGGGCCCAGTCTCGAGCAGTACTTC.

J is TRBJ2-2 and V is TRBV7-9; no clear D. V lost 6 bases, J lost 7 bases, and 12 bases lay in between. The V gene's germline CDR1 is SEHNR and CDR2 FQNEAQ (reference sequence). The CDR3 contains 13 residues. CDR3 in amino acids: CASSLPSGGELFF. The CDR3 coding sequence is TGTGCCAGCAGTCTACCGTCCGGCGGGGAGCTGTTTTTT.

The V call is TRBV11-2, the J call TRBJ1-1; D possibly corresponds to TRBD1 (6 bases). Germline CDR1 reads SGHAT; CDR2 reads FQNNGV. The ends were cut back, 5 bases at V and 4 bases at J, with 14 bases in the middle. This CDR3 spans 14 amino acids. The CDR3 reads CASSRGWGATEAFF. CDR3 nucleotides: TGTGCCAGCAGCCGTGGTTGGGGGGCCACTGAAGCTTTCTTT.

The chain carries TRBV29-1 and TRBJ2-1, with D tentatively TRBD1 (5 bases). The V end was cut by 4 bases, the J end by 8 bases, with 15 bases between. In germline, CDR1 is SQVTM, CDR2 ANQGSEA. The CDR3 consists of 13 residues. This chain's CDR3 is CSVASALGDEQFF. The CDR3 DNA reads as TGCAGCGTTGCGAGTGCCTTAGGGGATGAGCAGTTCTTC.